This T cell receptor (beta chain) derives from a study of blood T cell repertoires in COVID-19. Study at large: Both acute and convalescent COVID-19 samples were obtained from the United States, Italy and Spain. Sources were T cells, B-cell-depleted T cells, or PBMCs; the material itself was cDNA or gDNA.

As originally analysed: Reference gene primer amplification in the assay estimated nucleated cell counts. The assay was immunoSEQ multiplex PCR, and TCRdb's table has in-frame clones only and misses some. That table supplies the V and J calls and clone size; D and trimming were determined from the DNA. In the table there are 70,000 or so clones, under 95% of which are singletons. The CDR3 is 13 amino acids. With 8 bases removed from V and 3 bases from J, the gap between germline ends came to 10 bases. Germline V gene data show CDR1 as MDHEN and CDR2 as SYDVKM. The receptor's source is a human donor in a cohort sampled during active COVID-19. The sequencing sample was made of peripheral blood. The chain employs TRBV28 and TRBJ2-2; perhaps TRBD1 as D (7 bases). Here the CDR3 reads CASGRGDTGELFF. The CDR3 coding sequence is TGTGCCAGCGGCAGGGGGGACACCGGGGAGCTGTTTTTT. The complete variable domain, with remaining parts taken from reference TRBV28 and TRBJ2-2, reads DVKVTQSSRYLVKRTGEKVFLECVQDMDHENMFWYRQDPGLGLRLIYFSYDVKMKEKGDIPEGYSVSREKKERFSLILESASTNQTSMYLCASGRGDTGELFFGEGSRLTVL.